This TCR beta chain is from a study of blood T cell repertoires in COVID-19. Study details: Researchers got acute and convalescent COVID-19 samples from the United States, Italy and Spain. Sample material is recorded as cDNA or gDNA derived from T cells, B-cell-depleted T cells, or PBMCs.

Original processing methods: Cell counts per sample came from amplifying reference gene primers. This table comes from immunoSEQ multiplex PCR, and its TCRdb copy is limited to in-frame clones, with some not included. The V and J calls and clone size were taken over from that table, and D and trimming were inferred from the DNA. The sample lists fewer than 350,000 clones; 70% to 90% were seen once. The CDR3 loop spans 14 amino acids. V lost 6 bases and J lost 7, with 18 bases in between. Germline V lookup: CDR1 MNHNY, CDR2 SVGAGI (reference sequence). The V and J genes are TRBV6-6 and TRBJ1-2, with D maybe TRBD1 (5 bases). The sequence derives from a woman in her twenties or thirties who had recovered from COVID-19. Material: peripheral blood. The CDR3 protein is CASRGDGTKGGYTF. In DNA form, the CDR3 reads TGTGCCAGCAGGGGGGACGGGACTAAAGGTGGCTACACCTTC.